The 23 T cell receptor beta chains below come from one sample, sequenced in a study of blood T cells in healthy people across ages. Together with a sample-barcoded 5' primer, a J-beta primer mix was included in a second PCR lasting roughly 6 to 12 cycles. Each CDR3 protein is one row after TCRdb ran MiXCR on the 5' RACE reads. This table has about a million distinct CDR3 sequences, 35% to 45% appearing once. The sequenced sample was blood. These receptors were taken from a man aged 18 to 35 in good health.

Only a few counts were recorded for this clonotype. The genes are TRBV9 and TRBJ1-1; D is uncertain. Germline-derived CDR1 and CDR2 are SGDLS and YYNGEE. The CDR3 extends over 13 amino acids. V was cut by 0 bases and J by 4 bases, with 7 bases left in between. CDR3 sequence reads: CASSVAGITEAFF. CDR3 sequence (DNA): TGTGCCAGCAGCGTAGCGGGGATCACTGAAGCTTTCTTT.

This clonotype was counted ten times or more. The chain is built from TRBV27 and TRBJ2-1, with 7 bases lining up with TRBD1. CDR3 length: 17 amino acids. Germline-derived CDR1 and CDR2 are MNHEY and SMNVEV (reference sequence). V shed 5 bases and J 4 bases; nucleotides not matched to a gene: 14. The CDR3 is CASSMRTGVRSYNEQFF. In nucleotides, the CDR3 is TGTGCCAGCAGTATGCGGACAGGCGTTCGGAGTTACAATGAGCAGTTCTTC.

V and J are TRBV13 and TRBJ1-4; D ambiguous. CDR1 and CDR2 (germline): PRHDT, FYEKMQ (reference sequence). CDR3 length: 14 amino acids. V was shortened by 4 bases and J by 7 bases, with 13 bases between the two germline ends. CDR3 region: CASSSRGGREKLFF. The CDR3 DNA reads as TGTGCCAGCAGCTCCCGGGGAGGGCGTGAAAAACTGTTTTTT.

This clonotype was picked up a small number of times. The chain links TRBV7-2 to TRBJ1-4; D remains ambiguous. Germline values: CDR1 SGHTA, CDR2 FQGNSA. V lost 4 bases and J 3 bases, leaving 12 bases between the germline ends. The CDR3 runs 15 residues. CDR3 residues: CASSSMGSSNEKLFF. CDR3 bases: TGTGCCAGCAGCTCCATGGGCAGCTCTAATGAAAAACTGTTTTTT. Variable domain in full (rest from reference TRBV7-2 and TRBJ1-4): GAGVSQSPSNKVTEKGKDVELRCDPISGHTALYWYRQSLGQGLEFLIYFQGNSAPDKSGLPSDRFSAERTGGSVSTLTIQRTQQEDSAVYLCASSSMGSSNEKLFFGSGTQLSVL.

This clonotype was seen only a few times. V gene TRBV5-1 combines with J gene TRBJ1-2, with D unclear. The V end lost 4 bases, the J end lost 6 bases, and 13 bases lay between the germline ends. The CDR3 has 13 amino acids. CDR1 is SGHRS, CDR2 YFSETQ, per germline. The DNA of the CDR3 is TGCGCCAGCAGCGTAAAGGTTGAAGATGGCTACACCTTC. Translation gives CASSVKVEDGYTF.

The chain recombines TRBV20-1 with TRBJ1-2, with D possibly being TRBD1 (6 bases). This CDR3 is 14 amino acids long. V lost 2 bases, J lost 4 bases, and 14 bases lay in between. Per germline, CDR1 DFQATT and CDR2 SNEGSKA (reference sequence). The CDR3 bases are TGCAGTGCTAGAACCGGGACACGCTCCTATGGCTACACCTTC. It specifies CSARTGTRSYGYTF.

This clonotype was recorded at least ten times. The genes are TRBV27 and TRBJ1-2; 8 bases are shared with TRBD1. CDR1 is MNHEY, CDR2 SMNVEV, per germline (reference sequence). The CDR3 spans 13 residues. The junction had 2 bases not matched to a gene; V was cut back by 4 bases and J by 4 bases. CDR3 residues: CASSSTGVYGYTF. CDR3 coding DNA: TGTGCCAGCAGTTCGACAGGGGTCTATGGCTACACCTTC.

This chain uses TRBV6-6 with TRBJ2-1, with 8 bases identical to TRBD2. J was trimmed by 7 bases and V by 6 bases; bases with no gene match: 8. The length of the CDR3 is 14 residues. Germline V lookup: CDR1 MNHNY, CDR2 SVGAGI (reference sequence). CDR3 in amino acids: CASSPPGTRNEQFF. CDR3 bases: TGTGCCAGCAGCCCCCCCGGGACTAGAAATGAGCAGTTCTTC.

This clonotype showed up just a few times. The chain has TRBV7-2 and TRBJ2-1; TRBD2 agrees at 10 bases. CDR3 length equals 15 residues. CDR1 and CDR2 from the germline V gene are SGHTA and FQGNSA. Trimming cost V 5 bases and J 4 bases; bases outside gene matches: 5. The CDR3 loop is CASSDGLAVYNEQFF. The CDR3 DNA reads TGTGCCAGCAGCGATGGACTAGCGGTATACAATGAGCAGTTCTTC.

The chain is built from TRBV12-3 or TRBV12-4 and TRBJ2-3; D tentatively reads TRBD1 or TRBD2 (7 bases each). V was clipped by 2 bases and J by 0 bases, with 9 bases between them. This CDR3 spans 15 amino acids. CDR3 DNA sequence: TGTGCCAGCAGTTTACAGGGGGGGAGCACAGATACGCAGTATTTT. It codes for CASSLQGGSTDTQYF.

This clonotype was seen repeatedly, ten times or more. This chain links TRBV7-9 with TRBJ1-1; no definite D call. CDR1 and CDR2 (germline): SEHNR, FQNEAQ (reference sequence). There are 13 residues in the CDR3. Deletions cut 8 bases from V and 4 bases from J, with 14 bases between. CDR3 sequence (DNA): TGTGCCAGCTCACCAGCGGGAGGCACTGAAGCTTTCTTT. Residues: CASSPAGGTEAFF.

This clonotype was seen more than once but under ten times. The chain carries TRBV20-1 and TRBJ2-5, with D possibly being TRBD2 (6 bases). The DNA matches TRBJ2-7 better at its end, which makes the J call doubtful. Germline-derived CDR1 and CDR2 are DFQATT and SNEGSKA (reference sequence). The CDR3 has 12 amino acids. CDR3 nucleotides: TGCAGTGCTAGGGGTAGCGGCTACGAGCAGTACTTC. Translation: CSARGSGYEQYF.

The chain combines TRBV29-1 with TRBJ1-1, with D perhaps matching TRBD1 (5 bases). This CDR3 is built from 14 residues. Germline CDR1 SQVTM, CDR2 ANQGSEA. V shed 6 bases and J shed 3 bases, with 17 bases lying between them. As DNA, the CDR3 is TGCAGCGTGGCAGGGAGTCCCGGAGACACTGAAGCTTTCTTT. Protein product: CSVAGSPGDTEAFF.

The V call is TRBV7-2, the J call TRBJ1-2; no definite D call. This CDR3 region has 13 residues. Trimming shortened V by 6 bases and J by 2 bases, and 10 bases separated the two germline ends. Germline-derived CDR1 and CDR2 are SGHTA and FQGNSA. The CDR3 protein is CASRLGRNYGYTF. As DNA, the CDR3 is TGTGCCAGCAGGTTGGGCAGAAACTATGGCTACACCTTC.

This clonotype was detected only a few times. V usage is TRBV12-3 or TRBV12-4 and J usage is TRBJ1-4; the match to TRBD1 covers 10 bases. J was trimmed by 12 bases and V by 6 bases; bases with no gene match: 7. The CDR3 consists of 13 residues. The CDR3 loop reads CASSPGQGRELFF. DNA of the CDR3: TGTGCCAGCAGCCCGGGACAGGGGAGGGAACTGTTTTTT.

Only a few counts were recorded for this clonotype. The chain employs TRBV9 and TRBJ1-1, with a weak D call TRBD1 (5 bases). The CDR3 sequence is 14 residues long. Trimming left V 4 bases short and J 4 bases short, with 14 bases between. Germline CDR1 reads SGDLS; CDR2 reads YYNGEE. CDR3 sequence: CASSRAGGSTEAFF. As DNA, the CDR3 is TGTGCCAGCAGCCGGGCCGGGGGGAGCACTGAAGCTTTCTTT.

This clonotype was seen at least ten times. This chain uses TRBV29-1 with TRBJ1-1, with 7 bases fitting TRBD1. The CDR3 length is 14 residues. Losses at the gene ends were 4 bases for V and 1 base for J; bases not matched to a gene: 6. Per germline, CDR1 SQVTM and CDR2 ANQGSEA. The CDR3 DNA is TGCAGCGTTGTATTATCAGGGGGGAACACTGAAGCTTTCTTT. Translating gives CSVVLSGGNTEAFF. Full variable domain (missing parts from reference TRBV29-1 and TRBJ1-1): SAVISQKPSRDICQRGTSLTIQCQVDSQVTMMFWYRQQPGQSLTLIATANQGSEATYESGFVIDKFPISRPNLTFSTLTVSNMSPEDSSIYLCSVVLSGGNTEAFFGQGTRLTVV.

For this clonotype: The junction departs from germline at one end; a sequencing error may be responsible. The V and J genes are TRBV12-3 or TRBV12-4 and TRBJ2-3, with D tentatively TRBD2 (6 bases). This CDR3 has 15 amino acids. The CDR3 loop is CANSLAGGVTDTQYF. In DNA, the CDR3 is TGTGCCAACAGTTTAGCTGGAGGGGTCACAGATACGCAGTATTTT.

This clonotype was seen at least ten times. The CDR3 region has the DNA TGTGCCACCAGTGACTCAGGGGTAGGTAGGCAGTTCTTC. Its translation is CATSDSGVGRQFF. The chain joins TRBV24-1 to TRBJ2-1; D is perhaps TRBD1 (6 bases). This CDR3 has 13 residues. The germline V and J ends were trimmed by 4 bases and 12 bases, with 15 bases remaining between them. In germline, CDR1 is KGHDR, CDR2 SFDVKD.

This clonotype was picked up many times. The CDR3 coding sequence is TGTGCCAGCAGTTTCCGGGACAGGGAATCCTACGAGCAGTACTTC. It yields the protein CASSFRDRESYEQYF. The chain links TRBV27 to TRBJ2-7; TRBD1 agrees at 9 bases. After removal of 3 bases from V and 1 base from J, the junction contained 4 bases not matched to a gene. The CDR3 covers 15 residues. The V gene's germline CDR1 is MNHEY and CDR2 SMNVEV (reference sequence).

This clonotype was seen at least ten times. CDR3 loop: CASSFGQQSYEQYF. CDR3 DNA sequence: TGCGCCAGCAGCTTTGGACAGCAATCCTACGAGCAGTACTTC. The rearrangement links TRBV5-1 to TRBJ2-7, with a tentative D call TRBD1 (6 bases). Trimming took off 2 bases at V and 1 base at J, with 10 bases between the two ends. The CDR3 has 14 amino acids. The germline V gene encodes CDR1 SGHRS and CDR2 YFSETQ.

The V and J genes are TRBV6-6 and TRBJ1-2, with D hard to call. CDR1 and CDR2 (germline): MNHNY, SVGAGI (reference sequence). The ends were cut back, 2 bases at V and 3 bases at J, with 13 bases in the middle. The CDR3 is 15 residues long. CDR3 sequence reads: CASSYTRAWDYGYTF. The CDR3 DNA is TGTGCCAGCAGTTACACCCGCGCCTGGGACTATGGCTACACCTTC.

CDR3 nucleotide sequence: TGTGCCAGCAGTGGACTAGCGGGGGGGGGTGAGCAGTTCTTC. Translation: CASSGLAGGGEQFF. The chain couples TRBV9 to TRBJ2-1; 15 bases align to TRBD2. The CDR3 is 14 residues long. Germline assignment: CDR1 SGDLS and CDR2 YYNGEE. The V segment lost 5 bases and the J segment 9 bases; nucleotides outside the gene matches: 3.